This section outlines one T cell receptor beta chain sequence together with its context. The data derive from a study of blood T cell repertoires in COVID-19. Study-wide context: Samples of COVID-19 (acute and convalescent) were obtained from the United States, Italy and Spain. Sample material is recorded as cDNA or gDNA derived from T cells, B-cell-depleted T cells, or PBMCs.

Germline V gene data show CDR1 as KGHSH and CDR2 as LQKENI. The junction had 8 bases not matched to a gene; V was cut back by 3 bases and J by 4 bases. The CDR3 spans 15 residues. Methods used by the authors: Using reference gene primer amplification, nucleated cell counts were estimated. TCRdb's copy holds only in-frame clones and misses some; the assay was immunoSEQ multiplex PCR. V, J and clone size were drawn from that table, and D and trimming were deduced from the DNA. The sample holds 59,000 or so clones, roughly 88% seen once. This TCR came from a human donor in a cohort sampled during active COVID-19. The rearrangement joins TRBV18 to TRBJ2-5; TRBD1 aligns across 7 bases. Sequences were obtained from peripheral blood. CDR3: CASSPQQGFGETQYF. In DNA form, the CDR3 reads TGTGCCAGCTCACCTCAACAGGGGTTTGGAGAGACCCAGTACTTC.